The source of this T cell receptor (beta chain) is a study of T cell responses to AZD1222 COVID-19 vaccine (TCRdb year 2021). The study in broad terms: AZD1222 recipients with second doses at about 4 weeks or about 12 weeks were pooled, because spike-specific TCR depth and breadth did not differ between schedules. TCR sequencing was performed for some 250 trial participants, of whom 207 were given two doses of AZD1222 and around 26 were given two doses of MenACWY control vaccine. Trial participants were enrolled by age into subgroups of 18-55, 56-69 and 70-plus years, and around 140, 26 and 57 TCR-sequenced participants, respectively, were included in these subgroups.

Taken with the paper, the label for time point translates to: baseline before first vaccination. Vaccinee samples came from UK trials COV001 and COV002, including a single-blind randomized controlled phase 2/3 trial of AZD1222 (ChAdOx1 nCoV-19) in healthy adults. Trial participant PBMC samples were collected at day 0 and day 28 after the second dose for TCRbeta chain sequencing. The CDR3 regions of human TCRbeta chains were analyzed by immunosequencing. Turning to the authors' computational methods: TCRs in the repertoires were matched against a reference library of SARS-CoV-2-specific TCRs that had been generated with the MIRA antigen-specificity platform. Breadth was defined as the fraction of unique TCRs that were SARS-CoV-2-associated. Depth was defined as the fraction of total T cells that were SARS-CoV-2-associated. Using the MIRA data, each spike-specific TCR was assigned both to the spike region to which the TCR was reactive and to a CD4 or CD8 class. Log10-transformed breadth and depth values were compared by one-way ANOVA with Sidak's multiple comparisons tests. TCRdb provides this immuneACCESS table in a form limited to in-frame rearrangements. Some clones are lacking; in checked studies, under half of them reflect an unresolved V gene, and why the rest are absent is not known. D and trimming come from the DNA, and the V and J calls and clone size come from that table. The sample table lists 65,000 to 85,000 clones, around 84% of them with a count of one. Roughly 20% of the sample belongs to the ten largest clones.

The cysteine opens and the phenylalanine closes a CDR3 of 15 amino acids. The kept DNA is CDR3 alone, 45 bases in frame from the first base. V has 2 bases trimmed and J has 3 bases trimmed; junction bases matching no gene number 5. From a lookup of the germline V gene, CDR1 and CDR2 are MNHEY and SVGAGI. Here is what the overall study found, with its caveats: Only five to seven AZD1222 recipients were SARS-CoV-2 seropositive at baseline, limiting conclusions about previously exposed vaccinees. The vaccine-associated CD4 TCRs covered the entire spike protein, and the dominant responses fell in regions 160-218 and 743-854. Participants were mostly white British and included more females than males, and it was suggested by the authors that clonal diversity may have been underestimated. Because no samples from the day 14 peak response were available, repertoires could be characterized only after the peak T cell response. Reportedly, close to half of the unique spike-specific TCRs recognized epitopes lying outside the regions that are mutated in the B.1.351 and B.1.1.7 variants. The 56-69-year group was small, and its depth increase did not reach significance, likely because of low power. A significant rise in spike-specific TCR breadth and depth was observed after two AZD1222 doses relative to day 0 and relative to MenACWY recipients.

A remark on this clone: This receptor's antigen is unknown. No base-level quality is on record; no much larger clone is a single base apart.

This receptor was obtained from an adult in good health. This sequence uses TRBV6-5 and TRBJ2-7, with 9 bases matching TRBD1. Sequences were derived from peripheral blood, sampled on day 0 of AZD1222 vaccination. The CDR3 amino acid sequence is: CASSYPGQGVYEQYF. The nucleotide sequence reads TGTGCCAGCAGTTACCCGGGACAGGGAGTCTACGAGCAGTACTTC.